The 31 T cell receptor beta chains presented below share a single source sample, sequenced in a study of blood T cell repertoires in COVID-19. TCRdb's table, derived via immunoSEQ multiplex PCR, lists solely in-frame clones and lacks some. The data contain about 250,000 clones, around 85% of them singletons. Material for sequencing was PBMCs or T cells enriched from blood (not recorded which). Receptors were obtained from a woman aged 50 to 60 with acute COVID-19.

A single count supports this clone. The gene calls are TRBV5-1 and TRBJ1-3; TRBD1 is a possible D gene (5 bases). CDR3 length: 13 amino acids. Germline V gene data show CDR1 as SGHRS and CDR2 as YFSETQ. Deletions cut 3 bases from V and 6 bases from J, with 10 bases between. CDR3 coding DNA: TGCGCCAGCAGCTATGGACAACCAAACACCATATATTTT. This translates into CASSYGQPNTIYF.

This chain connects TRBV6-2 or TRBV6-3 to TRBJ1-5; D not certain. Between the trimmed V and J ends, which lost 2 bases and 4 bases, there was a span of 9 bases. CDR1 and CDR2 from the germline V gene are MNHEY and SVGEGT. The CDR3 loop spans 14 amino acids. The chain's CDR3 is CASSYRDWNQPQHF. The CDR3 DNA reads as TGTGCCAGCAGTTACAGAGATTGGAATCAGCCCCAGCATTTT.

The V and J genes are TRBV10-3 and TRBJ1-5; 7 bases agree with TRBD1. This CDR3 region has 14 residues. The J segment lost 1 base and the V segment lost 10 bases, leaving 7 bases of the junction unmatched. Germline-derived CDR1 and CDR2 are ENHRY and SYGVKD. CDR3: CATNRGESNQPQHF. CDR3 nucleotides: TGTGCCACAAACAGGGGAGAAAGCAATCAGCCCCAGCATTTT.

The V and J genes are TRBV7-2 and TRBJ1-5; 12 bases agree with TRBD1. This CDR3 comprises 16 residues. After removal of 0 bases from V and 5 bases from J, the junction contained 2 bases not matched to a gene. CDR1 is SGHTA and CDR2 is FQGNSA in the germline V gene. CDR3 residues: CASSLAGDRGHQPQHF. DNA for the CDR3: TGTGCCAGCAGCTTAGCAGGGGACAGGGGGCATCAGCCCCAGCATTTT. The full variable domain, completed using reference TRBV7-2 and TRBJ1-5, is GAGVSQSPSNKVTEKGKDVELRCDPISGHTALYWYRQSLGQGLEFLIYFQGNSAPDKSGLPSDRFSAERTGGSVSTLTIQRTQQEDSAVYLCASSLAGDRGHQPQHFGDGTRLSIL.

The chain joins TRBV6-5 to TRBJ1-2; D possibly corresponds to TRBD1 (5 bases). V lost 4 bases and J lost 4, with 10 bases in between. The length of the CDR3 is 13 residues. CDR1 and CDR2 (germline): MNHEY, SVGAGI. The chain's CDR3 is CASSSTGIYGYTF. CDR3 bases: TGTGCCAGCAGTTCCACAGGAATCTATGGCTACACCTTC.

The gene calls are TRBV5-1 and TRBJ2-2, with 9 bases identical to TRBD2. CDR1 and CDR2 from the germline V gene are SGHRS and YFSETQ. Trimming cost V 0 bases and J 5 bases; bases outside gene matches: 8. CDR3 length: 17 amino acids. CDR3 DNA: TGCGCCAGCAGCTTGGCGGTAGCGGGGGCCGGGACCGGGGAGCTGTTTTTT. It codes for CASSLAVAGAGTGELFF.

This clone was seen once. The rearrangement uses TRBV11-3 and TRBJ2-1; 10 nucleotides line up with TRBD2. The germline gives CDR1 SGHNT, CDR2 YENEEA. The V and J ends lost 1 base and 6 bases, in that order; junction bases with no gene match: 3. The CDR3 consists of 15 residues. Here the CDR3 DNA reads TGTGCCAGCAGCTTAGCCAGCGGGGGGGCCAATGAGCAGTTCTTC. Its translation is CASSLASGGANEQFF.

The chain joins TRBV27 to TRBJ1-2; D might be TRBD1 (6 bases). The CDR3 covers 14 residues. V was cut by 5 bases and J by 8 bases, with 18 bases left in between. Germline V CDR1 and CDR2: MNHEY, SMNVEV (reference sequence). The CDR3 is CASSPLRGPGGYTF. The CDR3 DNA sequence: TGTGCCAGCAGTCCTCTCAGGGGTCCGGGCGGCTACACCTTC.

This clone has a handful of counts. The sample contains more than one DNA sequence encoding this CDR3. The rearrangement links TRBV9 to TRBJ1-2; D not resolved. Looked up from germline, CDR1 is SGDLS and CDR2 is YYNGEE. The CDR3 runs to 13 residues. V dropped 1 base and J dropped 7 bases, with 11 bases sitting between them. CDR3 coding DNA: TGTGCCAGCAGCGTAACCGGGGAGGGTGGCTACACCTTC. As protein: CASSVTGEGGYTF.

V is TRBV12-3 or TRBV12-4 and J is TRBJ1-3, with a weak D call TRBD1 (6 bases). V gave up 2 bases and J gave up 9 bases, with 11 bases separating them. The CDR3 contains 13 residues. The CDR3 bases are TGTGCCAGCAGTTTACAGGGGCGGCGCACCATATATTTT. This translates into CASSLQGRRTIYF.

The chain has TRBV20-1 and TRBJ1-3; possibly TRBD1 for D (6 bases). The germline CDR1 and CDR2 sequences are DFQATT and SNEGSKA (reference sequence). V was pared by 3 bases and J by 4 bases, with 13 bases between. The CDR3 length is 14 residues. CDR3 bases: TGCAGTGCTAGTGGGCCAGGGGTAGGAAACACCATATATTTT. It codes for CSASGPGVGNTIYF.

The chain uses TRBV4-1 and TRBJ2-7; D is ambiguous. Trimming removed 1 base at V and 0 bases at J, with 10 bases between. This CDR3 has 15 amino acids. The germline CDR1 and CDR2 sequences are MGHRA and YSYEKL. The CDR3 bases are TGCGCCAGCAGCCAAGTGGCGGAGAGCTCCTACGAGCAGTACTTC. Its protein is CASSQVAESSYEQYF.

V and J are TRBV7-2 and TRBJ2-3; maybe TRBD2 (5 bases). V was clipped by 3 bases and J by 4 bases, with 11 bases between them. This CDR3 comprises 14 residues. Germline V gives CDR1 SGHTA, CDR2 FQGNSA. CDR3 DNA sequence: TGTGCCAGCAGCTTTCAGCGGAGCGCAGATACGCAGTATTTT. As protein: CASSFQRSADTQYF. The full variable domain, with the rest looked up from reference TRBV7-2 and TRBJ2-3, is GAGVSQSPSNKVTEKGKDVELRCDPISGHTALYWYRQSLGQGLEFLIYFQGNSAPDKSGLPSDRFSAERTGGSVSTLTIQRTQQEDSAVYLCASSFQRSADTQYFGPGTRLTVL.

The CDR3 DNA reads as TGTGCCAGCAGCCCAAGGACAGGAATAGCCAAAAACATTCAGTACTTC. It translates to CASSPRTGIAKNIQYF. The V gene is TRBV9, the J gene TRBJ2-4; TRBD1 aligns across 7 bases. The V gene's germline CDR1 is SGDLS and CDR2 YYNGEE. This CDR3 spans 16 amino acids. J lost 0 bases, V lost 4 bases, and 7 bases had no gene match.

This CDR3 reads CASSLYPPVNTGSPLHF. The DNA of the CDR3 is TGTGCCAGCAGCTTATACCCCCCCGTGAACACGGGTTCACCCCTCCACTTT. This chain uses TRBV7-2 with TRBJ1-6; D is undetermined. The V gene lost 2 bases and the J gene lost 9 bases, with 20 bases spanning the gap. Germline assignment: CDR1 SGHTA and CDR2 FQGNSA. There are 17 residues in the CDR3.

The V call is TRBV6-2 or TRBV6-3, the J call TRBJ1-2; possibly TRBD1 for D (5 bases). The CDR3 loop spans 13 amino acids. Per germline, CDR1 MNHEY and CDR2 SVGEGT. Trimming removed 3 bases from V and 7 bases from J, with 12 bases in between. CDR3 sequence (DNA): TGTGCCAGCAGTTATTCAGGGCGGCGTGGCTACACCTTC. Translation gives CASSYSGRRGYTF.

The chain couples TRBV7-9 to TRBJ1-2, with 7 bases identical to TRBD1. The V gene's germline CDR1 is SEHNR and CDR2 FQNEAQ (reference sequence). The CDR3 is 13 amino acids. J was trimmed by 4 bases and V by 5 bases; bases with no gene match: 4. The CDR3 coding sequence is TGTGCCAGCAGCCGACAGGGACCCTATGGCTACACCTTC. The encoded protein is CASSRQGPYGYTF.

This chain joins TRBV4-3 and TRBJ1-1; maybe TRBD1 (5 bases). Between the trimmed V and J ends, which lost 2 bases and 1 base, there was a span of 11 bases. Looked up from germline, CDR1 is LGHNA and CDR2 is YSLEER. This CDR3 is built from 15 residues. In nucleotides, the CDR3 is TGCGCCAGCAGCCAATTATCTACAGGGAACACTGAAGCTTTCTTT. Translated: CASSQLSTGNTEAFF.

This clone was found once. The V call is TRBV30, the J call TRBJ1-1, with D unresolved. The CDR3 covers 14 residues. The germline V gene has CDR1 GTSNPN and CDR2 SVGIG (reference sequence). Trimming left V 3 bases short and J 5 bases short, with 16 bases between. The CDR3 protein is CAWRETYRGTEAFF. CDR3 DNA sequence: TGTGCCTGGAGAGAAACTTACCGAGGAACTGAAGCTTTCTTT.

The chain carries TRBV5-1 and TRBJ1-4; 9 positions match TRBD1. With V trimmed by 7 bases and J by 0 bases, 1 base remained unmatched. This CDR3 spans 14 amino acids. In germline, CDR1 is SGHRS, CDR2 YFSETQ. The CDR3 sequence is CASGQGTTNEKLFF. The DNA of the CDR3 is TGCGCCAGCGGACAGGGGACAACTAATGAAAAACTGTTTTTT.

In its sample, this clone was seen a few times. The gene calls are TRBV12-3 or TRBV12-4 and TRBJ2-7; D remains unclear. The V gene lost 0 bases and the J gene lost 6 bases, with 3 bases spanning the gap. The CDR3 is 11 amino acids. The CDR3 region is CASSLAGEQYF. Here the CDR3 DNA reads TGTGCCAGCAGTTTAGCCGGCGAGCAGTACTTC.

This clone was seen a few times. V and J are TRBV2 and TRBJ2-1; a possible D gene is TRBD2 (6 bases). The CDR3 totals 14 residues. The V end was cut by 4 bases, the J end by 6 bases, with 13 bases between. From germline, CDR1 is SNHLY and CDR2 FYNNEI. The chain's CDR3 is CASSVRQGGNEQFF. CDR3 nucleotide sequence: TGTGCCAGCAGTGTGCGGCAGGGAGGCAATGAGCAGTTCTTC.

The rearrangement joins TRBV6-5 to TRBJ1-1; possible D gene TRBD1, 5 bases. Trimming left V 5 bases short and J 0 bases short, with 7 bases between. CDR1 MNHEY and CDR2 SVGAGI come from the germline V gene. The CDR3 is 13 residues long. CDR3 sequence: CASSHRLNTEAFF. The CDR3, as DNA: TGTGCCAGCAGTCACAGGCTGAACACTGAAGCTTTCTTT.

CDR3 region: CASSITGTGNEKLFF. The CDR3 DNA reads as TGCGCCAGCAGCATCACCGGGACAGGGAATGAAAAACTGTTTTTT. The genes are TRBV5-1 and TRBJ1-4, with 9 bases matching TRBD1. Germline V gene lookup returns CDR1 SGHRS and CDR2 YFSETQ. With 4 bases clipped from V and 5 bases from J, the junction kept 6 bases outside the gene matches. This CDR3 has 15 residues. The full variable domain, in which reference TRBV5-1 and TRBJ1-4 provide the parts outside the CDR3, is KAGVTQTPRYLIKTRGQQVTLSCSPISGHRSVSWYQQTPGQGLQFLFEYFSETQRNKGNFPGRFSGRQFSNSRSEMNVSTLELGDSALYLCASSITGTGNEKLFFGSGTQLSVL.

This chain joins TRBV19 and TRBJ1-4; D unresolved. V shed 7 bases and J shed 0 bases, with 12 bases lying between them. Germline V CDR1 and CDR2: LNHDA, SQIVND (reference sequence). The CDR3 totals 15 residues. The CDR3 sequence: CASTSSHSTNEKLFF. The CDR3 DNA sequence: TGTGCCAGTACCTCTTCCCACTCAACTAATGAAAAACTGTTTTTT. Complete variable domain (other parts from reference TRBV19 and TRBJ1-4): DGGITQSPKYLFRKEGQNVTLSCEQNLNHDAMYWYRQDPGQGLRLIYYSQIVNDFQKGDIAEGYSVSREKKESFPLTVTSAQKNPTAFYLCASTSSHSTNEKLFFGSGTQLSVL.

This clone was observed a handful of times. The gene calls are TRBV5-6 and TRBJ2-7; TRBD2 agrees at 8 bases. Germline V CDR1 and CDR2: SGHDT, YYEEEE. CDR3 size: 14 residues. J gave up 0 bases and V 7 bases, and 6 bases lay outside the gene matches. CDR3 protein: CASGKAGASYEQYF. The DNA for the CDR3 is TGTGCCAGCGGAAAAGCGGGGGCCTCCTACGAGCAGTACTTC.

The chain uses TRBV25-1 and TRBJ1-1, with D tentatively TRBD1 (5 bases). This CDR3 has 16 residues. CDR1 is MGHDK, CDR2 SYGVNS, per germline. Deletions cut 2 bases from V and 4 bases from J, with 17 bases between. This chain's CDR3 is CASSEPTSGQGTEAFF. DNA for the CDR3: TGTGCCAGCAGTGAACCGACCTCAGGGCAAGGCACTGAAGCTTTCTTT.

This clone showed up many times. The CDR3 here is CASGRTGFGEKLFF. CDR3 nucleotides: TGTGCTAGTGGTAGGACAGGATTCGGTGAAAAACTGTTTTTT. The J gene is TRBJ1-4, the V gene TRBV12-5, with 7 positions matching TRBD1. Trimming cost V 5 bases and J 7 bases; bases outside gene matches: 7. Germline CDR1 and CDR2: LGHNT and FRNRAP. The CDR3 is made up of 14 amino acids.

The chain has TRBV18 and TRBJ1-1; no clear D. Germline CDR1 KGHSH, CDR2 LQKENI. Trimming took 3 bases from V and 1 from J, leaving 6 bases between them. CDR3 size: 13 residues. DNA of the CDR3: TGTGCCAGCTCACCCGGTGAGAACACTGAAGCTTTCTTT. This sequence encodes CASSPGENTEAFF.

V usage is TRBV15 and J usage is TRBJ2-2, with D perhaps TRBD1 (6 bases). This CDR3 contains 16 residues. Trimming cost V 1 base and J 1 base, with 10 bases left between them. Germline CDR1 LNHNV, CDR2 YYDKDF (reference sequence). The CDR3 nucleotides read TGTGCCACCAGCAGAGGACAGGTAGAGAACACCGGGGAGCTGTTTTTT. Protein sequence: CATSRGQVENTGELFF.

The V and J genes are TRBV6-5 and TRBJ2-2; possible D gene TRBD2, 6 bases. V was cut by 2 bases and J by 1 base, with 8 bases left in between. The CDR3 extends over 15 amino acids. The V gene's germline CDR1 is MNHEY and CDR2 SVGAGI. The CDR3 sequence: CASSYGGKNTGELFF. The CDR3 nucleotides read TGTGCCAGCAGTTACGGGGGGAAGAACACCGGGGAGCTGTTTTTT.